This T cell receptor (beta chain) stems from a study of cytomegalovirus exposure and HLA in healthy donors. Germline values: CDR1 SGHRS, CDR2 YFSETQ. The CDR3 consists of 15 residues. Trimming removed 3 bases from V and 6 bases from J; junction bases left unmatched: 6. PCR involved 60 Vbeta and 13 Jbeta primers. TCRdb keeps only in-frame clones here, not all; method: immunoSEQ multiplex PCR. The sample contains tens of thousands of clones, approximately 79% of which appear only once. This receptor was taken from a woman aged 18-30 years in good health and CMV-seropositive. The sample taken for sequencing was PBMCs. V gene TRBV5-1 combines with J gene TRBJ2-1, with 10 bases identical to TRBD1. This chain's CDR3 is CASSSTGTGVNEQFF. The CDR3 nucleotides read TGCGCCAGCAGCTCCACCGGGACAGGGGTCAATGAGCAGTTCTTC.